One sample yielded the 5 T cell receptor beta chains listed below, sequenced in a study of blood T cell repertoires in COVID-19. Method: immunoSEQ multiplex PCR; TCRdb's copy keeps in-frame clones and lacks some. The sample contains a few hundred thousand clones, about 91% of which appear only once. The sequenced sample was peripheral blood. All receptors derive from a woman in her 30s with COVID-19, enrolled during active disease.

CDR3 sequence (DNA): TGTGCCAGCAGTGGGACAGGGTATAGCTACACCTTC. This sequence encodes CASSGTGYSYTF. The chain combines TRBV2 with TRBJ1-2, with TRBD1 identical over 8 bases. V lost 4 bases, J lost 9 bases, and 4 bases stayed unmatched. The CDR3 extends over 12 amino acids. The germline V gene encodes CDR1 SNHLY and CDR2 FYNNEI.

V gene TRBV2 combines with J gene TRBJ1-4; TRBD1 aligns across 8 bases. Germline loops: CDR1 SNHLY, CDR2 FYNNEI. V lost 7 bases to trimming and J lost 5 bases; unmatched junction nucleotides: 6. There are 14 residues in the CDR3. CDR3 in amino acids: CASMRQGINEKLFF. CDR3 sequence (DNA): TGTGCCAGCATGAGACAGGGGATAAATGAAAAACTGTTTTTT.

Regarding this clone: Other DNA sequences from this sample encode an identical CDR3 as well. The gene calls are TRBV7-9 and TRBJ1-4; 8 nucleotides agree with TRBD1. The CDR3 has 14 amino acids. V gave up 3 bases and J gave up 7 bases; unmatched junction bases: 4. In germline, CDR1 is SEHNR, CDR2 FQNEAQ (reference sequence). The CDR3 coding sequence is TGTGCCAGCAGCTTCGGACAGGGCAGTGAAAAACTGTTTTTT. Its translation: CASSFGQGSEKLFF.

The chain joins TRBV28 to TRBJ2-1; 12 nucleotides line up with TRBD2. The V and J ends lost 3 bases and 5 bases, in that order; junction bases with no gene match: 5. Germline values: CDR1 MDHEN, CDR2 SYDVKM. There are 16 residues in the CDR3. CDR3 in DNA: TGTGCCAGCAGTTTTCTAGCGGGGGGGCCCCACAATGAGCAGTTCTTC. This translates into CASSFLAGGPHNEQFF.

The chain joins TRBV6-2 or TRBV6-3 to TRBJ2-2; tentative D call: TRBD1 (6 bases). This CDR3 comprises 15 residues. In germline, CDR1 is MNHEY, CDR2 SVGEGT. Trimming shortened V by 5 bases and J by 1 base, and 11 bases separated the two germline ends. The CDR3: CASSPTTGNTGELFF. CDR3 bases: TGTGCCAGCAGTCCGACGACAGGGAACACCGGGGAGCTGTTTTTT.